The sequence of this T cell receptor (beta chain) was determined in a study of blood T cell repertoires in COVID-19. From germline, CDR1 is MGHRA and CDR2 YSYEKL. V was trimmed by 2 bases and J by 2 bases, leaving 16 bases between them. CDR3 length: 17 residues. Clones were read by immunoSEQ multiplex PCR, and TCRdb kept only the in-frame ones, dropping some. The table records approximately 250,000 clones, about 86% of them present only once. Participant ages covered roughly 18 to 90 years across approximately 25 US areas. Cohort placement rested on clinical history that participants reported themselves.

Sequencing was performed on PBMCs or T cells enriched from blood (not recorded which). The clonotype originates from a man aged 25-40 years with acute COVID-19. V gene TRBV4-1 combines with J gene TRBJ1-3, with D tentatively TRBD1 (6 bases). DNA of the CDR3: TGCGCCAGCAGCCAATCGGGTGGGGCAGGGGCTGGAAACACCATATATTTT. The encoded protein is CASSQSGGAGAGNTIYF.